This T cell receptor (beta chain) was recorded in a study of pediatric ulcerative colitis. Broader study findings: Blood-rectal clonal overlap within each person was significantly higher in ulcerative colitis patients than controls. Acute severe colitis showed lower rectal diversity from clonal expansions.

Sequencing depth was up to 500,000 reads per sample. Assay used: immunoSEQ multiplex PCR; TCRdb lists only in-frame clones, some missing. The data show about 64,000 clones, approximately 87% seen once. As to this clone: Antigen unknown.

In germline, CDR1 is SGHDN, CDR2 FVKESK. The CDR3 runs to 13 residues. V lost 1 base and J lost 9, with 12 bases in between. Source material: blood. The chain employs TRBV14 and TRBJ1-1, with TRBD1 as a possible D gene (6 bases). The TCR originated in a boy under 18 with severe ulcerative colitis. The CDR3 is CASSQVLGGKAFF. CDR3 nucleotide sequence: TGTGCCAGCAGCCAAGTCCTCGGGGGCAAAGCTTTCTTT.